The 24 T cell receptor beta chains listed next were all sequenced from one sample in a study of T-cell reconstitution after alpha-beta-depleted transplantation in children. The TCRbeta library was prepared with unique molecular identifiers. Using its own MiXCR run on the PCR reads, TCRdb lists one record per CDR3 protein. The sample has around 670,000 distinct CDR3 sequences; roughly 14% are singletons. This sample comprised PBMCs, obtained before TCRalphabeta/CD19-depleted stem cell transplant. The source of these receptors is a girl under 10 years old with congenital amegakaryocytic thrombocytopenia, due to receive a stem cell transplant.

The chain's CDR3 is CASIPTGASYEQYF. DNA of the CDR3: TGTGCCAGCATCCCGACAGGAGCATCCTACGAGCAGTACTTC. The J gene is TRBJ2-7, the V gene TRBV6-2 or TRBV6-3, with D possibly being TRBD1 (6 bases). With 7 bases removed from V and 1 base from J, the gap between germline ends came to 14 bases. Looked up from germline, CDR1 is MNHEY and CDR2 is SVGEGT. CDR3 length: 14 amino acids.

In its sample, this clonotype was seen many times. This chain joins TRBV5-1 and TRBJ2-1, with 14 bases that match TRBD2. The CDR3 consists of 15 residues. J gave up 14 bases and V 5 bases, and 12 bases lay outside the gene matches. Germline V gene data show CDR1 as SGHRS and CDR2 as YFSETQ. The CDR3 here is CASSIGTSGSYREFF. CDR3 nucleotides: TGCGCCAGCAGTATTGGGACTAGCGGGAGTTATCGTGAGTTCTTC.

The chain links TRBV7-8 to TRBJ1-5; D perhaps matches TRBD1 (5 bases). CDR3 length equals 15 residues. The V end was cut by 6 bases, the J end by 1 base, with 13 bases between. Germline CDR1 is SGHVS and CDR2 is FQNEAQ. The chain's CDR3 is CASRAGFGSNQPQHF. In DNA, the CDR3 is TGTGCCAGCAGAGCAGGGTTTGGGAGCAATCAGCCCCAGCATTTT.

This clonotype occurred many times. CDR3 sequence reads: CASSLGGWTEAFF. CDR3 DNA: TGTGCCAGCAGCTTAGGGGGATGGACTGAAGCTTTCTTT. This rearrangement joins TRBV7-6 to TRBJ1-1; D call uncertain. The V end was cut by 1 base, the J end by 5 bases, with 8 bases between. Germline CDR1 SGHVS, CDR2 FNYEAQ. This CDR3 contains 13 residues.

The V call is TRBV20-1, the J call TRBJ2-3; 10 bases are a match to TRBD2. The CDR3 has 15 amino acids. The germline CDR1 and CDR2 sequences are DFQATT and SNEGSKA (reference sequence). J lost 6 bases, V lost 5 bases, and 11 bases had no gene match. This chain's CDR3 is CSAPPVAGGLDTQYF. The DNA of the CDR3 is TGCAGTGCTCCTCCAGTAGCGGGAGGCTTGGATACGCAGTATTTT.

There are many counts of this clonotype. The chain employs TRBV27 and TRBJ2-3; unclear D gene. The CDR3 is 15 amino acids. V shed 0 bases and J shed 4 bases, with 11 bases lying between them. Germline CDR1 and CDR2: MNHEY and SMNVEV (reference sequence). CDR3 sequence: CASSLSSNIADTQYF. The CDR3, as DNA: TGTGCCAGCAGTTTATCCAGTAATATAGCAGATACGCAGTATTTT.

The V call is TRBV7-9, the J call TRBJ2-7; D perhaps matches TRBD2 (5 bases). V lost 7 bases to trimming and J lost 0 bases, with 13 bases between them. Looked up from germline, CDR1 is SEHNR and CDR2 is FQNEAQ (reference sequence). The CDR3 covers 14 residues. The DNA for the CDR3 is TGTGCCAGCACGTCGATCGGGAACTCCTACGAGCAGTACTTC. Translated, it gives CASTSIGNSYEQYF. The whole variable domain, remainder taken from reference TRBV7-9 and TRBJ2-7, is DTGVSQNPRHKITKRGQNVTFRCDPISEHNRLYWYRQTLGQGPEFLTYFQNEAQLEKSRLLSDRFSAERPKGSFSTLEIQRTEQGDSAMYLCASTSIGNSYEQYFGPGTRLTVT.

This clonotype was counted between two and nine times. The CDR3 DNA follows: TGTGCCAGCAGCTTAATTGGTTTAAAGAGCACAGATACGCAGTATTTT. Protein product: CASSLIGLKSTDTQYF. The gene calls are TRBV7-9 and TRBJ2-3, with D unclear. The V end was cut by 2 bases, the J end by 0 bases, with 12 bases between. The germline V gene has CDR1 SEHNR and CDR2 FQNEAQ (reference sequence). CDR3 length: 16 amino acids.

This clonotype was detected ten times or more. Being one base from a much bigger clone, this may be a read error. V and J are TRBV7-9 and TRBJ2-1, with D unresolved. CDR1 is SEHNR and CDR2 is FQNEAQ in the germline V gene (reference sequence). This CDR3 is built from 11 residues. The germline V and J ends were trimmed by 2 bases and 6 bases, with 2 bases remaining between them. The CDR3 region has the DNA TGTGCCAGCAGCTTACCCAATGAGCAGTTCTTC. It specifies CASSLPNEQFF.

This clonotype was detected ten times or more. The CDR3 is CSVPPARHNQPQHF. CDR3 nucleotide sequence: TGCAGCGTTCCCCCCGCGCGTCACAATCAGCCCCAGCATTTT. V usage is TRBV29-1 and J usage is TRBJ1-5; D is undetermined. V was shortened by 5 bases and J by 3 bases, with 14 bases between the two germline ends. The germline V gene has CDR1 SQVTM and CDR2 ANQGSEA. The CDR3 spans 14 residues.

This clonotype has just a few counts. The V and J genes are TRBV12-3 or TRBV12-4 and TRBJ1-5; D is unclear. The length of the CDR3 is 13 residues. V dropped 6 bases and J dropped 2 bases, with 8 bases sitting between them. The CDR3 is CASRVDRNQPQHF. The CDR3 DNA follows: TGTGCCAGCAGGGTTGATCGCAATCAGCCCCAGCATTTT.

This chain links TRBV11-1 with TRBJ2-3; TRBD2 agrees at 14 bases. CDR1 and CDR2 from the germline V gene are SGHAT and FQDESV (reference sequence). Unmatched junction bases numbered 6, after V lost 3 bases and J lost 4 bases. The CDR3 sequence is 17 residues long. The CDR3: CASSLQGLAGGPDTQYF. The CDR3, as DNA: TGTGCCAGCAGCTTGCAAGGACTAGCGGGAGGCCCAGATACGCAGTATTTT.

CDR3 sequence reads: CASYLEGMNTEAFF. The CDR3, as DNA: TGCGCCAGCTACCTAGAAGGAATGAACACTGAAGCTTTCTTT. The V and J genes are TRBV5-1 and TRBJ1-1; D gene ambiguous. V was pared by 7 bases and J by 0 bases, with 13 bases between. This CDR3 comprises 14 residues. Germline CDR1 and CDR2: SGHRS and YFSETQ.

In this sample, this clonotype turned up many times. The chain joins TRBV5-1 to TRBJ2-7; tentative D call: TRBD2 (5 bases). This CDR3 has 12 amino acids. CDR1 and CDR2 from the germline V gene are SGHRS and YFSETQ. V was cut by 4 bases and J by 5 bases, with 10 bases left in between. This chain's CDR3 is CASSRGHNEQYF. Written as DNA, the CDR3 is TGCGCCAGCAGCCGAGGGCATAACGAGCAGTACTTC.

This clonotype was seen only a few times. The chain recombines TRBV6-5 with TRBJ2-7; TRBD1 aligns across 10 bases. The CDR3 has 14 amino acids. The germline CDR1 and CDR2 sequences are MNHEY and SVGAGI. V lost 4 bases and J lost 0; bases outside the gene matches: 0. CDR3 loop: CASSWTGGSYEQYF. CDR3 nucleotide sequence: TGTGCCAGCAGTTGGACAGGGGGCTCCTACGAGCAGTACTTC.

This clonotype was recorded many times. V gene TRBV28 combines with J gene TRBJ2-1, with D maybe TRBD2 (6 bases). Germline V CDR1 and CDR2: MDHEN, SYDVKM. The CDR3 totals 13 residues. V was pared by 11 bases and J by 4 bases, with 15 bases between. The CDR3 DNA sequence: TGTGCCGGGGGGACTCGCAAGTACAATGAGCAGTTCTTC. Its protein is CAGGTRKYNEQFF.

This clonotype was detected ten times or more. The rearrangement joins TRBV14 to TRBJ2-1; TRBD2 aligns across 9 bases. The CDR3 sequence is 14 residues long. J gave up 4 bases and V 4 bases, and 2 bases lay outside the gene matches. The germline V gene has CDR1 SGHDN and CDR2 FVKESK. DNA of the CDR3: TGTGCCAGCAGCCCAGCGGGAGGATACAATGAGCAGTTCTTC. Protein sequence: CASSPAGGYNEQFF. Full variable domain (remainder filled in from reference TRBV14 and TRBJ2-1): EAGVTQFPSHSVIEKGQTVTLRCDPISGHDNLYWYRRVMGKEIKFLLHFVKESKQDESGMPNNRFLAERTGGTYSTLKVQPAELEDSGVYFCASSPAGGYNEQFFGPGTRLTVL.

This clonotype was recorded many times. The V and J genes are TRBV20-1 and TRBJ1-1; no definite D call. The CDR3 covers 11 residues. V lost 6 bases and J lost 6, with 11 bases in between. Per the germline V gene, CDR1 is DFQATT and CDR2 is SNEGSKA (reference sequence). CDR3 DNA: TGCAGTGCAAGGGCGGGTGCTGAAGCTTTCTTT. This gives the protein CSARAGAEAFF.

This clonotype was seen more than once but under ten times. The chain links TRBV5-1 to TRBJ2-2; D could derive from TRBD1 or TRBD2 (5 bases each). CDR3 length: 14 residues. CDR1 and CDR2 from the germline V gene are SGHRS and YFSETQ. Trimming stripped 4 bases from V and 5 bases from J, with 12 bases between. The CDR3 here is CASSPLGVTGELFF. CDR3 bases: TGCGCCAGCAGCCCGCTGGGGGTGACCGGGGAGCTGTTTTTT.

In its sample, this clonotype was seen many times. The chain has TRBV27 and TRBJ2-7; 8 bases align to TRBD2. Germline V gene sequence: CDR1 MNHEY, CDR2 SMNVEV (reference sequence). This CDR3 is 13 amino acids long. Losses at the gene ends were 5 bases for V and 5 bases for J; bases not matched to a gene: 5. This CDR3 is CASSPLAADEQYF. The CDR3 DNA sequence: TGTGCCAGCAGTCCACTAGCGGCAGACGAGCAGTACTTC.

This clonotype was seen a handful of times. The rearrangement uses TRBV5-5 and TRBJ1-2; 7 bases agree with TRBD1. The J segment lost 1 base and the V segment lost 2 bases, leaving 8 bases of the junction unmatched. Germline CDR1 and CDR2: SGHKS and YYEKEE (reference sequence). The CDR3 sequence is 16 residues long. The DNA for the CDR3 is TGTGCCAGCAGCTTACGGACAGGAGGGATTAACTATGGCTACACCTTC. Amino acid sequence: CASSLRTGGINYGYTF.

This rearrangement joins TRBV5-1 to TRBJ1-5, with 8 bases identical to TRBD1. The CDR3 consists of 16 residues. J was trimmed by 4 bases and V by 0 bases; bases with no gene match: 6. CDR1 and CDR2 from the germline V gene are SGHRS and YFSETQ. The CDR3 spells CASSLVPGQGNQPQHF. The CDR3 coding sequence is TGCGCCAGCAGCTTGGTCCCAGGACAGGGTAATCAGCCCCAGCATTTT.

This clonotype was seen repeatedly, ten times or more. The V call is TRBV12-3 or TRBV12-4, the J call TRBJ2-5; D remains ambiguous. Trimming pared 10 bases from V and 5 bases from J, leaving 11 bases between. The CDR3 is made up of 11 amino acids. The CDR3 region has the DNA TGTGCCATTCGGGTCGAGGAGACCCAGTACTTC. This sequence encodes CAIRVEETQYF.

This clonotype was recorded at least ten times. The gene calls are TRBV5-1 and TRBJ2-7, with D perhaps matching TRBD1 (5 bases). Germline-derived CDR1 and CDR2 are SGHRS and YFSETQ. This CDR3 has 15 amino acids. Trimming stripped 4 bases from V and 2 bases from J, with 16 bases between. The CDR3 protein is CASSPGPGSTYEQYF. CDR3 nucleotides: TGCGCCAGCAGCCCGGGCCCAGGGTCGACCTACGAGCAGTACTTC.